This TCR beta chain was retrieved from a study of cytomegalovirus exposure and HLA in healthy donors. The V gene's germline CDR1 is MNHEY and CDR2 SMNVEV (reference sequence). V was pared by 6 bases and J by 4 bases, with 12 bases between. CDR3 size: 13 residues. Study-wide results and limits: Presence/absence analyses assumed roughly uniform sequencing depth across donors, which may not hold.

PCR primers comprised 60 Vbeta and 13 Jbeta primers. Profiled with immunoSEQ multiplex PCR; TCRdb holds only in-frame clones, not every one. The data show 100,000 to 150,000 clones, 80% seen once. As regards this clone: What it binds is not known.

Input material: PBMCs. This clonotype was obtained from a man aged 25 to 45 in good health and CMV-seropositive. The chain recombines TRBV27 with TRBJ1-1; D is undetermined. The CDR3 region is CASSRLGGTEAFF. DNA of the CDR3: TGTGCCAGCAGCCGGTTGGGAGGCACTGAAGCTTTCTTT.